Listed below are T cell receptor beta chains from one sample, sequenced in a study of sequential checkpoint blockade in melanoma. TCRdb's table, derived via immunoSEQ multiplex PCR, lists solely in-frame clones and lacks some. The data contain about 5,700 clones, around 58% of them singletons. The specimen was CD8+ T cells sorted from blood (inferred from file names), collected from a patient given nivolumab and ipilimumab in sequence. Source of these receptors: a human donor with melanoma. Each CDR3 is given with its conserved first and last residue. D genes are given only for firm matches. Some rows mark clone size as missing; the rest say once, few, many or name a class of expanded clone.

j_call | v_call | clone_size | d_call | cdr3_aa | cdr3_nt
TRBJ2-7 | TRBV4-3 | once | TRBD1 | CASSQGQGTYEQYF | TGCGCCAGCAGCCAAGGACAGGGAACCTACGAGCAGTACTTC
TRBJ2-5 | TRBV7-2 | NA | TRBD1 | CASSRTGATRTQYF | TGTGCCAGCAGCAGGACAGGGGCCACGAGGACCCAGTACTTC
TRBJ2-3 | TRBV4-3 | NA | TRBD2 | CASSQSLTSGLDTQYF | TGCGCCAGCAGCCAATCGTTGACTAGCGGGCTGGATACGCAGTATTTT
TRBJ2-5 | TRBV6-6 | NA | TRBD1 | CASSHRDSEGTQYF | TGTGCCAGCAGTCACAGGGACAGCGAGGGGACCCAGTACTTC
TRBJ1-2 | TRBV14 | NA | NA | CASSPISRDKNYGYTF | TGTGCCAGCAGTCCTATCTCCCGGGACAAGAACTATGGCTACACCTTC
TRBJ2-2 | TRBV27 | once | TRBD2 | CASSGSPGLAGGDTGELFF | TGTGCCAGCAGCGGGTCTCCGGGACTAGCGGGAGGCGACACCGGGGAGCTGTTTTTT
TRBJ2-7 | TRBV7-2 | NA | TRBD1 | CASSPQGANEQYF | TGTGCCAGCAGCCCCCAGGGGGCGAACGAGCAGTACTTC
TRBJ1-1 | TRBV19 | NA | NA | CASTFAGAGNTEAFF | TGTGCCAGTACCTTCGCAGGCGCGGGGAACACTGAAGCTTTCTTT
TRBJ1-3 | TRBV12-5 | NA | TRBD1 | CASGPGQGSFGSSGNTIYF | TGTGCTAGTGGGCCGGGACAGGGTTCTTTTGGCTCCTCTGGAAACACCATATATTTT
TRBJ2-7 | TRBV6-5 | few | NA | CASSYGQSYEQYF | TGTGCCAGCAGTTACGGGCAGTCCTACGAGCAGTACTTC
TRBJ1-1 | TRBV13 | few | NA | CASSSIDRNTEAFF | TGTGCCAGCAGCTCAATCGACAGGAACACTGAAGCTTTCTTT
TRBJ1-2 | TRBV9 | NA | NA | CASSPAGMELSYGYTF | TGTGCCAGCAGCCCGGCAGGTATGGAATTATCGTATGGCTACACCTTC
TRBJ2-5 | TRBV5-1 | NA | NA | CASSLVVSQETQYF | TGCGCCAGCAGCTTGGTTGTATCCCAAGAGACCCAGTACTTC
TRBJ2-1 | TRBV13 | NA | NA | CASSLGGGAYNEQFF | TGTGCCAGCAGCTTAGGTGGCGGGGCATACAATGAGCAGTTCTTC
TRBJ2-5 | TRBV7-3 | NA | NA | CASSLRGGTYQETQYF | TGTGCCAGCAGCCTAAGGGGGGGGACGTACCAAGAGACCCAGTACTTC
TRBJ2-3 | TRBV30 | NA | TRBD1 | CAWSHAGGLTDTQYF | TGTGCCTGGAGTCACGCAGGGGGCTTAACAGATACGCAGTATTTT
TRBJ1-6 | TRBV6-5 | NA | NA | CASSYLRASPLHF | TGTGCCAGCAGTTACTTGCGGGCTTCACCCCTCCACTTT
TRBJ2-7 | TRBV5-1 | once | NA | CASSLGTDSYEQYF | TGCGCCAGCAGCTTGGGGACAGACTCCTACGAGCAGTACTTC